This T cell receptor (beta chain) was recorded in a study of blood T cell repertoires in COVID-19. J gave up 4 bases and V 3 bases, and 2 bases lay outside the gene matches. Germline-derived CDR1 and CDR2 are MGHRA and YSYEKL. The CDR3 sequence is 15 residues long. Assay: immunoSEQ multiplex PCR; the TCRdb copy retains only in-frame clones and omits some. This sample carries roughly 330,000 clones, approximately 87% of them seen once, and the ten largest clones take about 5.2%. Sequenced material: PBMCs or T cells enriched from blood (not recorded which). This receptor was obtained from a woman aged 25 to 39 who had recovered from COVID-19. The chain carries TRBV4-1 and TRBJ1-5; 11 bases agree with TRBD1. The CDR3 here is CASSHGQGANQPQHF. DNA of the CDR3: TGCGCCAGCAGCCACGGACAGGGGGCGAATCAGCCCCAGCATTTT.